This TCR beta chain was recovered during a study of CD8 T cells in ankylosing spondylitis. Study results and limitations: Disease-linked clones reportedly showed significant enrichment in matched ankylosing spondylitis synovial fluid. Ankylosing spondylitis blood appeared to carry a characteristic TCR beta motif of roughly 8 highly homologous variants. Past research had described some motif variants in reactive arthritis synovial fluid and blood. The disease-linked clones had a CD8+ phenotype and low blood frequencies.

Preparation of TCR beta libraries was done by quantitative 5'-RACE with molecular barcodes. TCRdb ran MiXCR on the 5' RACE reads and lists one entry per CDR3 protein. Of 350,000 to 450,000 distinct CDR3 sequences in the sample, about 24% were seen once. There are 15 residues in the CDR3. The V gene lost 6 bases and the J gene lost 7 bases, with 16 bases spanning the gap. The table lists this clonotype with many counts. Its antigen is as yet unknown. This receptor was obtained from a male donor with ankylosing spondylitis. Sequenced sample: blood, either unsorted or a sorted T cell fraction (not recorded which). The chain employs TRBV12-3 or TRBV12-4 and TRBJ1-6; TRBD1 might be the D (5 bases). The CDR3 DNA reads TGTGCCAGCAGCTTCCAAGACGGGGGGAATTCACCCCTCCACTTT. This encodes CASSFQDGGNSPLHF.